This T cell receptor beta chain is drawn from a study of cytomegalovirus exposure and HLA in healthy donors. Study-wide results and caveats: Prediction of most subjects' HLA-A and HLA-B alleles by TCR beta sequences was reportedly accurate.

It was with 60 Vbeta and 13 Jbeta primers that the PCR ran. This table comes from immunoSEQ multiplex PCR, and its TCRdb copy is limited to in-frame clones, with some not included. Of about 140,000 clones in the sample, around 75% were seen once. Germline V lookup: CDR1 MNHNS, CDR2 SASEGT. The CDR3 is made up of 16 amino acids. The V and J ends lost 3 bases and 0 bases respectively, with 9 bases between them. This clone was counted only a few times. Its antigen is not identified. V gene TRBV6-1 combines with J gene TRBJ2-6; D gene unclear. Sequencing was carried out using PBMCs. The source of this sequence is a woman in her twenties or thirties in good health and CMV-seronegative. The CDR3, as DNA: TGTGCCAGCAGTGACGGAGTGAACTCTGGGGCCAACGTCCTGACTTTC. This translates into CASSDGVNSGANVLTF.